This T cell receptor (beta chain) appears in the sequencing data of a study of blood T cell repertoires in COVID-19 (dated by TCRdb to 2018 to 2020). Describing the broader study: Samples from collaborators originated in the United States, Italy and Spain and spanned both the acute and convalescent phases of COVID-19. The prospective study material was composed of cDNA or gDNA derived from T cells, B-cell-depleted T cells, or PBMCs. A de-identified subject ID, COVID-19 status, age in years and sex were almost always included in the sample metadata. HLA class I and class II types, where available, came from metadata supplied by the sample provider rather than from assay-based typing. The repertoires were released in a freely available public database intended as a resource for research on the immune response to SARS-CoV-2. The samples were drawn from two sources: the first 160 participants of the ongoing ImmuneRACE study, and over 1,000 subjects contributed by 6 global collaborators. Subjects who had been exposed to COVID-19, were actively infected with it, or had recovered from it provided the deeply sampled blood TCRbeta repertoires that made up the dataset. Findings and caveats that apply to the study as a whole: The quantity of clinical and demographic metadata differed by source and by participant and was supplied without curation.

CDR1 is given as KGHSH and CDR2 as LQKENI, both from the germline V gene. For this chain, trimming is 3 bases at the V end and 2 bases at the J end, and the number of junction bases without a gene match is 1. From its cysteine to its phenylalanine, the CDR3 spans 16 amino acids. Only the CDR3 part of the read is kept: 48 bases, read in frame from the first base. The immunoSEQ Assay, a bias-controlled multiplex PCR, was used to amplify TCRbeta CDR3 regions from genomic DNA. Concerning the study's data processing: The number of nucleated cells in each sample was estimated by amplification of reference gene primers within the assay. Sequence reads were collapsed and filtered to measure the absolute abundance of every unique TCRbeta CDR3 rearrangement. For each sample, productive Simpson clonality was calculated as the square root of Simpson's diversity index across productive rearrangements. Held by TCRdb, this immuneACCESS table contains in-frame sequences only and omits some clones. Under half of the omission traces to an unresolved V gene where checked; the cause of the rest is unknown. For V, J and clone size, that table is used; D and trimming come from the DNA. This sample comprises 100,000 or so clones, over 85% of them detected only once. Around 5.4% of the sample lies in the top ten.

Each collaborating institution followed its own protocols to collect whole blood in K2EDTA tubes. For TCRbeta analysis, collaborators shipped samples in one of three forms: frozen whole blood, isolated PBMCs, or DNA extracted from either of those sample types. A note on this clone: It has no known antigen specificity. No base quality values were provided; no much bigger clone lies one nucleotide off.

The chain uses TRBV18 and TRBJ2-7, with 16 bases aligning to TRBD2. The TCR originated in a man between 65 and 79 years old with acute or convalescent COVID-19. The sequenced material came from peripheral blood. The DNA is as follows: TGTGCCAGCTCACCGGGGACTAGCGGGAGGGCCTACGAGCAGTACTTC. This codes for CASSPGTSGRAYEQYF. The full variable domain, with segments outside the CDR3 supplied by the reference TRBV18 and TRBJ2-7 proteins, appears as NAGVMQNPRHLVRRRGQEARLRCSPMKGHSHVYWYRQLPEEGLKFMVYLQKENIIDESGMPKERFSAEFPKEGPSILRIQQVVRGDSAAYFCASSPGTSGRAYEQYFGPGTRLTVT.